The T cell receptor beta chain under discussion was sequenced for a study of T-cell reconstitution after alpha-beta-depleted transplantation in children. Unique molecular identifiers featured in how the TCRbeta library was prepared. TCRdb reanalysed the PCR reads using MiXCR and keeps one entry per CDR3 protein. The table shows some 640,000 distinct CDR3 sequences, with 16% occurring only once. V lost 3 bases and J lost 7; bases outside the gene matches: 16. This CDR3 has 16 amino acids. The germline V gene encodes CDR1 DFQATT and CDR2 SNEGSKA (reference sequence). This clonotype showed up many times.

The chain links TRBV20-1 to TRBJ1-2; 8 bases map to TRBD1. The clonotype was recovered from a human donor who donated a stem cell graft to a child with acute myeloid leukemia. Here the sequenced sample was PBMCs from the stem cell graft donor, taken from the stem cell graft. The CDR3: CSARSNRGGLDFGYTF. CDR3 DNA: TGCAGTGCTAGGAGTAACAGGGGGGGGCTAGACTTTGGCTACACCTTC.